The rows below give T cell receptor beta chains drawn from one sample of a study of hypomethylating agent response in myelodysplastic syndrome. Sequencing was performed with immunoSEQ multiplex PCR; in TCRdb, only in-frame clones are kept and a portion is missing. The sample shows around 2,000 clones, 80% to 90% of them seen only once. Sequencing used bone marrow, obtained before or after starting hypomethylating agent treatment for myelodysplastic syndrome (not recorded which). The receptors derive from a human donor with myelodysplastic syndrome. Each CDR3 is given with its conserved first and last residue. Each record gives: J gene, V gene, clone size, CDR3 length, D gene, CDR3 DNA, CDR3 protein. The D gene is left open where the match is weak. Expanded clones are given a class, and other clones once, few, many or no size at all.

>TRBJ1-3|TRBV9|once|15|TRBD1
TGTGCCAGCAGCGTAACCTGGGACAGGGGAAACACCATATATTTT
CASSVTWDRGNTIYF
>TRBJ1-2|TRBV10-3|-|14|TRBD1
TGTGCCATCAGGCCCGGAGGGGGCGGTGAGGGCTACACCTTC
CAIRPGGGGEGYTF
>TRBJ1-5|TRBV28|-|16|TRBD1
TGTGCCAGCAGAACAGGGGGCGCATTTAATCGGCAGCCCCAGCATTTT
CASRTGGAFNRQPQHF
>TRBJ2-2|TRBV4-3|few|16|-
TGCGCCAGCAGCCAAGATGCGGCTTCGAACACCGGGGAGCTGTTTTTT
CASSQDAASNTGELFF
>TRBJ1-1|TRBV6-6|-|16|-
TGTGCCAGCAGTTACTCTCCCCGGACGGAGAACACTGAAGCTTTCTTT
CASSYSPRTENTEAFF
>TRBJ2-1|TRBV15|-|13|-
TGTGCCACCAGCAGAGTACAGGGTTGGGAGCAGTTCTTC
CATSRVQGWEQFF
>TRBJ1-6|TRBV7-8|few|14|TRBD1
TGTGCCAGCAGCTTAGCACAGGGGGGATCACCCCTCCACTTT
CASSLAQGGSPLHF
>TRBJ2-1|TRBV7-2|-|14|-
TGTGCCAGCAGCCCGACAGGGAGGGAGAATGAGCAGTTCTTC
CASSPTGRENEQFF
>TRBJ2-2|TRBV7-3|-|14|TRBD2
TGTGCCAGCAGCGCCCAAGGGAGGGCCGGGGAGCTGTTTTTT
CASSAQGRAGELFF
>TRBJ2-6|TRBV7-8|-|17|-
TGTGCCAGCAGCAAGGAATGCCCACAAAGTCGGGCCAACGTCCTGACTTTC
CASSKECPQSRANVLTF
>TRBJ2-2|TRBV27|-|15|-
TGTGCCAGCAGTTTAGGGGCGGGCCCCCCCGGGGAGCTGTTTTTT
CASSLGAGPPGELFF
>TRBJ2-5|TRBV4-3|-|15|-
TGCGCCAGCAGCCAGGCCCTAGTCTCCCAAGAGACCCAGTACTTC
CASSQALVSQETQYF
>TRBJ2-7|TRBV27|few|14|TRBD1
TGTGCCAGCAGTTTGCCGGGACAGCTACCCGAGCAGTACTTC
CASSLPGQLPEQYF
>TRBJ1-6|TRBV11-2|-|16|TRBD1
TGTGCCAGCAGCTTAGGCCCGGGACAGGGAAATTCACCCCTCCACTTT
CASSLGPGQGNSPLHF
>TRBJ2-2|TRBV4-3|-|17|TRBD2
TGCGCCAGCAGCCAAGATCGACTAGCGGGAGTTGCCGGGGAGCTGTTTTTT
CASSQDRLAGVAGELFF
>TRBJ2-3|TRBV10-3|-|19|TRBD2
TGTGCCATCAGTGAGTCGACTGGGGCTAGCGGAACCTACACAGATACGCAGTATTTT
CAISESTGASGTYTDTQYF
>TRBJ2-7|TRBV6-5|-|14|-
TGTGCCAGCAAGAAGGACAGGGAGGGCAACGAGCAGTACTTC
CASKKDREGNEQYF
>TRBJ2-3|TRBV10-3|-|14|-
TGTGCCATCAACAGGGACCGAAGCACAGATACGCAGTATTTT
CAINRDRSTDTQYF
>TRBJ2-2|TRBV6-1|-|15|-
TGTGCCAGCAGTGAAAAGGGGAAGAACACCGGGGAGCTGTTTTTT
CASSEKGKNTGELFF
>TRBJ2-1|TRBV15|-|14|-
TGTGCCACCAGCCCGGGGAGCTCCTACAATGAGCAGTTCTTC
CATSPGSSYNEQFF
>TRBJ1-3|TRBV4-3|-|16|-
TGCGCCAGCAGCCAAGATTGGTCAGGAACGGGAAACACCATATATTTT
CASSQDWSGTGNTIYF
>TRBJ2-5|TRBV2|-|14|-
TGTGCCAGCAGTTACGGAGGGGGCGGAGAGACCCAGTACTTC
CASSYGGGGETQYF
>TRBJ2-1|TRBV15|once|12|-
TGTGCCACCAGCGGGGGGGCACGGGAGCAGTTCTTC
CATSGGAREQFF
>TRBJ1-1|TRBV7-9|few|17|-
TGTGCCAGCAGCTCCCGTCGTCCGTCCGGGGCGAACACTGAAGCTTTCTTT
CASSSRRPSGANTEAFF
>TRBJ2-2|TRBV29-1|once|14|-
TGCAGCGTTGAAACTCGGCTGCACACCGGGGAGCTGTTTTTT
CSVETRLHTGELFF
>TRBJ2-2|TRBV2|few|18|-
TGTGCCAGCAGTGAAATAAACGTCGGGGGGCTGAACACCGGGGAGCTGTTTTTT
CASSEINVGGLNTGELFF
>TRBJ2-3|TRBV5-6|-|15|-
TGTGCCAGCAGCTTGGACCCAGGGGGGGCAGATACGCAGTATTTT
CASSLDPGGADTQYF
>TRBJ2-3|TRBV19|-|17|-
TGTGCCAGTAGTCAGGGTCGACAGCTATCTAGCACAGATACGCAGTATTTT
CASSQGRQLSSTDTQYF
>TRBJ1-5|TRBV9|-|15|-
TGTGCCAGCAGCGTAAGCGGGAATGGCAATCAGCCCCAGCATTTT
CASSVSGNGNQPQHF
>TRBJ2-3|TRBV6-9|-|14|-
TGTGCCAGCAGTTTCCCAGGGGTGCCAGATACGCAGTATTTT
CASSFPGVPDTQYF